Following are 32 T cell receptor beta chains from one sample sequenced in a study of early T cells in non-severe SARS-CoV-2 infection. TCRdb itself ran the 5' RACE reads through MiXCR, one entry per CDR3 protein. The sample consists of about 76,000 distinct CDR3 sequences, about an eighth of them appearing once. The sequencing input was whole blood. The origin of the receptors is an adult who was a healthcare worker with PCR-confirmed SARS-CoV-2 infection or an uninfected control (not recorded which).

The sample holds a few counts of this clonotype. The chain has TRBV29-1 and TRBJ1-5; TRBD1 matches 7 bases. The CDR3 loop spans 12 amino acids. The J segment lost 11 bases and the V segment lost 6 bases, leaving 10 bases of the junction unmatched. CDR1 and CDR2 from the germline V gene are SQVTM and ANQGSEA. Written as DNA, the CDR3 is TGCAGCGTCTCAACAGGGGCCCAGGCCCAGCATTTT. Protein product: CSVSTGAQAQHF.

This chain connects TRBV9 to TRBJ1-1; a possible D gene is TRBD1 (5 bases). Germline V CDR1 and CDR2: SGDLS, YYNGEE. Trimming removed 5 bases at V and 7 bases at J, with 15 bases between. The CDR3 is made up of 13 amino acids. CDR3 bases: TGTGCCAGCAGTAGGGAAGGGCAGGGTGAAGCTTTCTTT. It is translated as CASSREGQGEAFF.

CDR3 nucleotide sequence: TGCACCAGCAGCCCCCTGGAAACAGATTTGAACACTGAAGCTTTCTTT. It specifies CTSSPLETDLNTEAFF. The V gene is TRBV1, the J gene TRBJ1-1; the table's D call, TRBD1, was not checked against the DNA. TRBV1 is a listed pseudogene. The CDR3 totals 16 residues.

The chain couples TRBV29-1 to TRBJ1-2, with D unresolved. CDR1 and CDR2 (germline): SQVTM, ANQGSEA. The CDR3 spans 12 residues. V lost 0 bases and J lost 8, with 10 bases in between. In DNA form, the CDR3 reads TGCAGCGTTGAAGATCGAGGGATCGGCTACACCTTC. It codes for CSVEDRGIGYTF.

Ten or more counts support this clonotype. This chain joins TRBV5-1 and TRBJ2-3; D may be TRBD1 (6 bases). Germline loops: CDR1 SGHRS, CDR2 YFSETQ. This CDR3 has 15 residues. With 5 bases removed from V and 2 bases from J, the gap between germline ends came to 15 bases. The CDR3 loop is CASRPWTDSTDTQYF. The CDR3 DNA is TGCGCCAGCAGACCCTGGACAGATTCCACAGATACGCAGTATTTT.

V is TRBV18 and J is TRBJ2-5; either TRBD1 or TRBD2 may fit D (5 bases each). This CDR3 is 15 amino acids long. Germline V CDR1 and CDR2: KGHSH, LQKENI. V lost 1 base to trimming and J lost 2 bases, with 11 bases between them. The CDR3 protein is CASSPQGTAQETQYF. The CDR3 region has the DNA TGTGCCAGCTCACCACAAGGGACCGCGCAAGAGACCCAGTACTTC.

The chain has TRBV3-1 and TRBJ2-7; D might be TRBD2 (6 bases). Trimming removed 0 bases from V and 7 bases from J, with 13 bases in between. The CDR3 spans 14 residues. Germline assignment: CDR1 LGHDT and CDR2 YNNKEL (reference sequence). In DNA, the CDR3 is TGTGCCAGCAGCCAAGATCTAGCACGGGGGGAGCAGTACTTC. Protein sequence: CASSQDLARGEQYF.

This clonotype was seen a handful of times. The chain couples TRBV3-1 to TRBJ2-5; D is unclear. This CDR3 spans 13 amino acids. Trimming took 8 bases from V and 2 from J, leaving 12 bases between them. The germline CDR1 and CDR2 sequences are LGHDT and YNNKEL (reference sequence). Here the CDR3 DNA reads TGTGCCAGCGAAGGAAGGCAGCAAGAGACCCAGTACTTC. Protein: CASEGRQQETQYF.

The chain carries TRBV5-4 and TRBJ2-4, with D perhaps TRBD1 (8 bases). The V gene lost 4 bases and the J gene lost 1 base, with 21 bases spanning the gap. This CDR3 region has 18 residues. Germline V gives CDR1 SGHNT, CDR2 YYREEE (reference sequence). CDR3 residues: CASSGGDRQGIAKNIQYF. The CDR3 DNA reads as TGTGCCAGCAGCGGGGGGGACCGACAGGGGATTGCCAAAAACATTCAGTACTTC.

This clonotype was counted only a few times. The rearrangement joins TRBV28 to TRBJ2-7, with 7 bases matching TRBD2. V lost 6 bases to trimming and J lost 4 bases; unmatched junction nucleotides: 9. Germline V gene sequence: CDR1 MDHEN, CDR2 SYDVKM. This CDR3 comprises 14 residues. CDR3 DNA sequence: TGTGCCAGCAGACTGCCGGGGGGAGGGTACGAGCAGTACTTC. Translated, it gives CASRLPGGGYEQYF.

This clonotype was counted a few times. This chain joins TRBV18 and TRBJ2-3, with D possibly being TRBD2 (6 bases). The ends were cut back, 2 bases at V and 1 base at J, with 10 bases in the middle. Germline loops: CDR1 KGHSH, CDR2 LQKENI. The CDR3 runs 15 residues. The CDR3 here is CASSPRKRGTDTQYF. The CDR3 coding sequence is TGTGCCAGCTCACCAAGGAAGCGGGGCACAGATACGCAGTATTTT. Together with reference TRBV18 and TRBJ2-3, the CDR3 gives the full variable domain: NAGVMQNPRHLVRRRGQEARLRCSPMKGHSHVYWYRQLPEEGLKFMVYLQKENIIDESGMPKERFSAEFPKEGPSILRIQQVVRGDSAAYFCASSPRKRGTDTQYFGPGTRLTVL.

CDR3 amino acids: CASSNLGDSYEQYF. CDR3 nucleotides: TGTGCCAGCTCTAATCTTGGGGACAGCTACGAGCAGTACTTC. This sequence joins TRBV18 and TRBJ2-7; TRBD1 aligns across 7 bases. The CDR3 length is 14 residues. Trimming cost V 6 bases and J 3 bases; bases outside gene matches: 8. Germline CDR1 and CDR2: KGHSH and LQKENI.

The chain carries TRBV5-1 and TRBJ2-5, with D unclear. The CDR3 contains 14 residues. Trimming shortened V by 0 bases and J by 5 bases, and 11 bases separated the two germline ends. Looked up from germline, CDR1 is SGHRS and CDR2 is YFSETQ. CDR3 amino acids: CASSLATGVETQYF. For the CDR3, the DNA is TGCGCCAGCAGCTTGGCCACCGGTGTTGAGACCCAGTACTTC.

This clonotype was counted only a few times. The gene calls are TRBV7-3 and TRBJ2-6, with TRBD1 identical over 7 bases. The CDR3 is made up of 16 amino acids. Germline V gene sequence: CDR1 SGHTA, CDR2 FQGTGA. V gave up 5 bases and J gave up 1 base; unmatched junction bases: 5. The CDR3 bases are TGTGCCAGCAGCCCGAGGACAGGTTCTGGGGCCAACGTCCTGACTTTC. Translating gives CASSPRTGSGANVLTF.

There are many counts of this clonotype. The chain carries TRBV18 and TRBJ2-1; possibly TRBD2 for D (6 bases). The CDR3 is 15 amino acids. V was cut by 3 bases and J by 8 bases, with 17 bases left in between. The V gene's germline CDR1 is KGHSH and CDR2 LQKENI. Here the CDR3 DNA reads TGTGCCAGCTCACCGGGACTTCCCCCGGGGGATGAGCAGTTCTTC. This codes for CASSPGLPPGDEQFF.

This clonotype was observed a handful of times. The genes are TRBV6-5 and TRBJ1-2; no definite D call. This CDR3 has 12 amino acids. Germline V gives CDR1 MNHEY, CDR2 SVGAGI. V was trimmed by 7 bases and J by 8 bases, leaving 14 bases between them. The CDR3 loop is CASINPYQGYTF. The CDR3 DNA reads TGTGCCAGCATCAATCCGTACCAGGGCTACACCTTC.

The chain has TRBV3-1 and TRBJ2-7, with D tentatively TRBD1 (5 bases). The CDR3 covers 15 residues. Trimming took 8 bases from V and 4 from J, leaving 21 bases between them. Germline V gene sequence: CDR1 LGHDT, CDR2 YNNKEL (reference sequence). Written as DNA, the CDR3 is TGTGCCAGCTTCAGAACCGCAGGGCGTCCGTACGAGCAGTACTTC. It translates to CASFRTAGRPYEQYF.

The V gene is TRBV7-2, the J gene TRBJ2-1; D call uncertain. CDR1 and CDR2 from the germline V gene are SGHTA and FQGNSA. This CDR3 has 11 residues. Trimming pared 5 bases from V and 9 bases from J, leaving 8 bases between. This CDR3 reads CASSPPGEQFF. The CDR3 coding sequence is TGTGCCAGCAGCCCCCCTGGTGAGCAGTTCTTC.

This clonotype was counted between two and nine times. This may be a read error: a much more frequent sequence differs by one nucleotide. The chain couples TRBV20-1 to TRBJ1-2; 7 bases agree with TRBD1. The CDR3 has 14 amino acids. The germline CDR1 and CDR2 sequences are DFQATT and SNEGSKA (reference sequence). The CDR3 is CSAREGQYRHGCTF. The CDR3 nucleotides are TGCAGTGCTAGAGAGGGACAGTACAGACATGGCTGCACCTTC.

The rearrangement joins TRBV29-1 to TRBJ1-1, with unresolved D. Germline V lookup: CDR1 SQVTM, CDR2 ANQGSEA. The CDR3 contains 12 residues. V shed 4 bases and J shed 1 base, with 7 bases lying between them. The CDR3 sequence is CSVGGGNTEAFF. For the CDR3, the DNA is TGCAGCGTTGGCGGAGGGAACACTGAAGCTTTCTTT.

This clonotype has a count of ten or more. The V call is TRBV7-7, the J call TRBJ2-1; TRBD2 matches at 8 bases. CDR1 and CDR2 (germline): SSHAT, FNYEAQ (reference sequence). The ends lost 6 bases at V and 9 bases at J; junction bases unmatched: 7. The CDR3 runs to 13 residues. In nucleotides, the CDR3 is TGTGCCAGCAGACCGACTAGCGCCGGTGAGCAGTTCTTC. Translating it yields CASRPTSAGEQFF.

The sample holds many counts of this clonotype. One end of the junction varies from germline; a read error may be responsible. The chain combines TRBV27 with TRBJ2-7; 9 positions agree with TRBD1. This CDR3 region has 14 residues. Germline lookup yields CDR1 MNHEY and CDR2 SMNVEV (reference sequence). The CDR3: CASSLGTGSSEQYF. The CDR3 bases are TGTGCCAGCAGTTTGGGGACAGGGTCCTCCGAGCAGTACTTC.

V is TRBV7-7 and J is TRBJ2-1, with 9 bases lining up with TRBD1. V lost 5 bases and J lost 9; bases outside the gene matches: 11. Germline CDR1 reads SSHAT; CDR2 reads FNYEAQ (reference sequence). The CDR3 is made up of 15 amino acids. CDR3 in DNA: TGTGCCAGCAGCCTCCGTCCCGGGACAGGGTTTGAGCAGTTCTTC. Translating it yields CASSLRPGTGFEQFF.

The chain recombines TRBV18 with TRBJ1-1, with no clear D. CDR3 size: 15 residues. The V gene lost 3 bases and the J gene lost 0 bases, with 11 bases spanning the gap. Germline V gene lookup returns CDR1 KGHSH and CDR2 LQKENI. The CDR3 loop reads CASSPLKRLNTEAFF. The CDR3, as DNA: TGTGCCAGCTCACCTTTGAAAAGGCTGAACACTGAAGCTTTCTTT. The full variable domain, in which reference TRBV18 and TRBJ1-1 provide the parts outside the CDR3, is NAGVMQNPRHLVRRRGQEARLRCSPMKGHSHVYWYRQLPEEGLKFMVYLQKENIIDESGMPKERFSAEFPKEGPSILRIQQVVRGDSAAYFCASSPLKRLNTEAFFGQGTRLTVV.

CDR3 protein: CASRRGGGAGANVLTF. CDR3 sequence (DNA): TGTGCCAGCAGGAGGGGAGGGGGCGCTGGGGCCAACGTCCTGACTTTC. The chain couples TRBV28 to TRBJ2-6; D assignment may be TRBD1 or TRBD2 (7 bases each). Germline CDR1 is MDHEN and CDR2 is SYDVKM. The V and J ends lost 6 bases and 2 bases respectively, with 14 bases between them. The CDR3 loop spans 16 amino acids.

The chain couples TRBV29-1 to TRBJ1-1, with D perhaps TRBD1 (5 bases). Germline V gives CDR1 SQVTM, CDR2 ANQGSEA. This CDR3 contains 11 residues. Deletions cut 3 bases from V and 6 bases from J, with 8 bases between. CDR3 protein: CSVDRGPEAFF. The CDR3 bases are TGCAGCGTTGATAGGGGACCTGAAGCTTTCTTT.

The chain links TRBV28 to TRBJ2-5; D might be TRBD2 (7 bases). The CDR3 loop spans 15 amino acids. Trimming removed 8 bases from V and 2 bases from J, with 18 bases in between. Germline CDR1 is MDHEN and CDR2 is SYDVKM. In nucleotides, the CDR3 is TGTGCCAGCCGCCCGGGGGGCATGGGACAAGAGACCCAGTACTTC. Translating it yields CASRPGGMGQETQYF.

The table lists this clonotype with a few counts. V gene TRBV24-1 combines with J gene TRBJ2-2, with 7 bases that match TRBD1. Germline trimming cut 9 bases from V and 2 bases from J; bases unmatched to any gene: 5. Germline V gene sequence: CDR1 KGHDR, CDR2 SFDVKD. This CDR3 region has 14 residues. In nucleotides, the CDR3 is TGTGCCACCGAGGGGGCGGTTAACACCGGGGAGCTGTTTTTT. Translating gives CATEGAVNTGELFF.

The V and J genes are TRBV11-2 and TRBJ1-5; maybe TRBD1 (5 bases). With 5 bases removed from V and 2 bases from J, the gap between germline ends came to 22 bases. Per the germline V gene, CDR1 is SGHAT and CDR2 is FQNNGV. The CDR3 totals 18 residues. The CDR3 is CASSPGTGGSRGNQPQHF. DNA of the CDR3: TGTGCCAGCAGCCCCGGGACGGGCGGCAGTAGGGGCAATCAGCCCCAGCATTTT.

This clonotype was observed many times. The chain employs TRBV2 and TRBJ2-7; D is uncertain. The V end lost 10 bases, the J end lost 0 bases, and 16 bases lay between the germline ends. Germline V CDR1 and CDR2: SNHLY, FYNNEI. The CDR3 extends over 14 amino acids. CDR3 nucleotides: TGTGCCACAAGGGCACAGAAGAGCTCCTACGAGCAGTACTTC. Translating gives CATRAQKSSYEQYF. Supplemented by reference TRBV2 and TRBJ2-7, the full variable domain reads EPEVTQTPSHQVTQMGQEVILRCVPISNHLYFYWYRQILGQKVEFLVSFYNNEISEKSEIFDDQFSVERPDGSNFTLKIRSTKLEDSAMYFCATRAQKSSYEQYFGPGTRLTVT.

The sample holds many counts of this clonotype. This chain links TRBV5-4 with TRBJ2-3; TRBD2 matches 11 bases. Germline values: CDR1 SGHNT, CDR2 YYREEE (reference sequence). The V and J ends lost 4 bases and 0 bases, in that order; junction bases with no gene match: 7. This CDR3 spans 17 amino acids. The CDR3 loop reads CASSTPGTSGSTDTQYF. CDR3 bases: TGTGCCAGCAGCACCCCCGGGACTAGCGGCAGCACAGATACGCAGTATTTT.

The chain uses TRBV27 and TRBJ1-3; TRBD1 aligns across 7 bases. Germline V CDR1 and CDR2: MNHEY, SMNVEV (reference sequence). CDR3 size: 15 residues. V trimming: 5 bases; J trimming: 4 bases; junction bases outside the gene matches: 8. The CDR3 sequence: CASSPYRDSGNTIYF. The CDR3 nucleotides read TGTGCCAGCAGTCCCTACCGGGACAGCGGAAACACCATATATTTT.